The 18 T cell receptor beta chains reported below all come from one sample, sequenced in a study of CD8 T cells in Susac syndrome. RNA in amounts of about 0.45 to 1 ug was reverse transcribed with random hexamers. TCRdb reanalysed the immunoSEQ multiplex PCR reads using MiXCR and keeps one entry per CDR3 protein. The table shows a few hundred thousand distinct CDR3 sequences, with 92% occurring only once. The sequenced material came from CD8+ T cells from PBMCs. The receptors come from a human donor with multiple sclerosis.

V and J are TRBV3-1 and TRBJ1-2; 9 positions match TRBD1. Trimming took 1 base from V and 5 from J; bases not matched to a gene: 8. The CDR3 contains 16 residues. The germline V gene encodes CDR1 LGHDT and CDR2 YNNKEL (reference sequence). The CDR3 here is CASSQVQGAPWYGYTF. The CDR3 bases are TGTGCCAGCAGCCAAGTACAGGGGGCGCCTTGGTATGGCTACACCTTC. The complete variable domain, with remaining parts taken from reference TRBV3-1 and TRBJ1-2, reads DTAVSQTPKYLVTQMGNDKSIKCEQNLGHDTMYWYKQDSKKFLKIMFSYNNKELIINETVPNRFSPKSPDKAHLNLHINSLELGDSAVYFCASSQVQGAPWYGYTFGSGTRLTVV.

V and J are TRBV7-9 and TRBJ2-3; no firm D call. V shed 5 bases and J shed 6 bases, with 12 bases lying between them. The CDR3 runs 13 residues. CDR1 and CDR2 from the germline V gene are SEHNR and FQNEAQ (reference sequence). Here the CDR3 DNA reads TGTGCCAGCAGCCACATGGAGAGGGATACGCAGTATTTT. Translated: CASSHMERDTQYF.

This rearrangement joins TRBV6-5 to TRBJ1-2, with D perhaps TRBD1 (5 bases). The germline V gene has CDR1 MNHEY and CDR2 SVGAGI. The CDR3 spans 15 residues. Trimming took off 2 bases at V and 6 bases at J, with 16 bases between the two ends. CDR3 region: CASSYHPKGKDGYTF. The CDR3 DNA reads as TGTGCCAGCAGTTACCACCCAAAGGGGAAAGATGGCTACACCTTC.

This clonotype was recorded once. The chain carries TRBV5-6 and TRBJ2-7, with TRBD2 matching 7 bases. Per germline, CDR1 SGHDT and CDR2 YYEEEE. The CDR3 sequence is 15 residues long. The V and J ends lost 0 bases and 1 base, in that order; junction bases with no gene match: 4. Here the CDR3 reads CASSLEASGSYEQYF. Here the CDR3 DNA reads TGTGCCAGCAGCTTGGAGGCTAGCGGATCCTACGAGCAGTACTTC.

The chain recombines TRBV18 with TRBJ2-1; 9 positions match TRBD1. The CDR3 spans 16 residues. CDR1 and CDR2 from the germline V gene are KGHSH and LQKENI. V dropped 3 bases and J dropped 3; count of bases not matched to a gene: 6. The chain's CDR3 is CASSPPGQGNYNEQFF. CDR3 bases: TGTGCCAGCTCACCCCCGGGACAGGGAAACTACAATGAGCAGTTCTTC.

The CDR3 DNA follows: TGTGCCAGCAGCTCGGGACTAGCGGAGGGCTACGAGCAGTACTTC. Translation gives CASSSGLAEGYEQYF. The chain couples TRBV7-9 to TRBJ2-7, with 11 bases lining up with TRBD2. The V segment lost 4 bases and the J segment 3 bases; nucleotides outside the gene matches: 5. The CDR3 totals 15 residues. Germline assignment: CDR1 SEHNR and CDR2 FQNEAQ (reference sequence).

This clonotype came up once. The chain is built from TRBV7-9 and TRBJ1-6; D perhaps matches TRBD1 (6 bases). Trimming took 5 bases from V and 4 from J, leaving 21 bases between them. Germline CDR1 is SEHNR and CDR2 is FQNEAQ (reference sequence). The CDR3 runs to 18 residues. The CDR3 is CASSHPGGRGSYNSPLHF. In DNA form, the CDR3 reads TGTGCCAGCAGCCACCCCGGGGGGCGAGGCTCTTATAATTCACCCCTCCACTTT. Together with reference TRBV7-9 and TRBJ1-6, the CDR3 gives the full variable domain: DTGVSQNPRHKITKRGQNVTFRCDPISEHNRLYWYRQTLGQGPEFLTYFQNEAQLEKSRLLSDRFSAERPKGSFSTLEIQRTEQGDSAMYLCASSHPGGRGSYNSPLHFGNGTRLTVT.

This chain uses TRBV7-9 with TRBJ1-2; D perhaps matches TRBD1 (6 bases). In germline, CDR1 is SEHNR, CDR2 FQNEAQ (reference sequence). This CDR3 is built from 16 residues. V lost 1 base, J lost 4 bases, and 16 bases lay in between. The CDR3 sequence is CASSLGDSPGAYGYTF. The CDR3 DNA reads TGTGCCAGCAGCTTAGGGGACTCTCCGGGGGCCTATGGCTACACCTTC.

The chain links TRBV18 to TRBJ2-2, with D hard to call. The CDR3 runs to 14 residues. From germline, CDR1 is KGHSH and CDR2 LQKENI. Trimming took 2 bases from V and 4 from J, leaving 8 bases between them. The CDR3 reads CASSPASSTGELFF. The CDR3 DNA is TGTGCCAGCTCACCAGCCAGTTCCACCGGGGAGCTGTTTTTT.

This clonotype was detected once. The chain couples TRBV11-2 to TRBJ1-4, with D perhaps matching TRBD1 (5 bases). The V end lost 5 bases, the J end lost 6 bases, and 16 bases lay between the germline ends. The CDR3 covers 15 residues. From germline, CDR1 is SGHAT and CDR2 FQNNGV. The CDR3 region has the DNA TGTGCCAGCAGCCCGAACGGCAGGGTGGATGAAAAACTGTTTTTT. Translating it yields CASSPNGRVDEKLFF.

The rearrangement links TRBV7-8 to TRBJ1-1; D is uncertain. V was shortened by 5 bases and J by 3 bases, with 10 bases between the two germline ends. Germline V lookup: CDR1 SGHVS, CDR2 FQNEAQ. The length of the CDR3 is 13 residues. The CDR3 nucleotides read TGTGCCAGCAGCCCCGGGCCCTACACTGAAGCTTTCTTT. As protein: CASSPGPYTEAFF.

This chain connects TRBV19 to TRBJ2-7; TRBD2 matches 9 bases. The germline V gene encodes CDR1 LNHDA and CDR2 SQIVND (reference sequence). V lost 2 bases to trimming and J lost 3 bases; unmatched junction nucleotides: 5. This CDR3 region has 15 residues. The CDR3 region has the DNA TGTGCCAGTAGTATAAGCCTAGCGGGAAGCTACGAGCAGTACTTC. Amino acid sequence: CASSISLAGSYEQYF. The whole variable domain, remainder taken from reference TRBV19 and TRBJ2-7, is DGGITQSPKYLFRKEGQNVTLSCEQNLNHDAMYWYRQDPGQGLRLIYYSQIVNDFQKGDIAEGYSVSREKKESFPLTVTSAQKNPTAFYLCASSISLAGSYEQYFGPGTRLTVT.

The J gene is TRBJ2-5, the V gene TRBV9; 7 nucleotides match TRBD2. V lost 4 bases to trimming and J lost 5 bases; unmatched junction nucleotides: 11. Germline V gene data show CDR1 as SGDLS and CDR2 as YYNGEE. CDR3 length: 15 amino acids. CDR3 sequence reads: CASSPGLGTWETQYF. The CDR3 coding sequence is TGTGCCAGCAGCCCAGGACTAGGAACGTGGGAGACCCAGTACTTC.

The chain recombines TRBV20-1 with TRBJ1-2, with 8 bases aligning to TRBD1. Germline V gives CDR1 DFQATT, CDR2 SNEGSKA (reference sequence). V shed 5 bases, J shed 6 bases, and the junction held 11 bases outside the gene matches. The CDR3 consists of 14 residues. CDR3 loop: CSAEDRDLYDGYTF. Here the CDR3 DNA reads TGCAGTGCTGAGGACAGGGACCTTTACGATGGCTACACCTTC.

The rearrangement links TRBV5-4 to TRBJ2-7; 8 bases are a match to TRBD1. J gave up 3 bases and V 3 bases, and 5 bases lay outside the gene matches. CDR1 SGHNT and CDR2 YYREEE come from the germline V gene (reference sequence). This CDR3 contains 14 residues. This chain's CDR3 is CASSSAGGIYEQYF. CDR3 nucleotide sequence: TGTGCCAGCAGCTCGGCAGGGGGCATCTACGAGCAGTACTTC.

This chain uses TRBV3-1 with TRBJ1-2; a possible D gene is TRBD1 (5 bases). Germline CDR1 is LGHDT and CDR2 is YNNKEL (reference sequence). Trimming shortened V by 0 bases and J by 4 bases, and 15 bases separated the two germline ends. The CDR3 runs to 16 residues. DNA of the CDR3: TGTGCCAGCAGCCAAGATTCGGGCTGGGGGGGCTATGGCTACACCTTC. It translates to CASSQDSGWGGYGYTF.

The chain couples TRBV15 to TRBJ2-3; TRBD2 aligns across 12 bases. CDR3 size: 15 residues. Germline values: CDR1 LNHNV, CDR2 YYDKDF (reference sequence). V trimming: 7 bases; J trimming: 5 bases; junction bases outside the gene matches: 7. The CDR3 coding sequence is TGTGCCACCACACCGACTAGCGGGAGTCAAGATACGCAGTATTTT. It encodes CATTPTSGSQDTQYF.

The chain is built from TRBV12-3 or TRBV12-4 and TRBJ2-3; D is undetermined. CDR3 length equals 15 residues. Between the trimmed V and J ends, which lost 6 bases and 4 bases, there was a span of 17 bases. The CDR3 DNA is TGTGCCAGCAGACCGGTCGAGACACCAGCAGATACGCAGTATTTT. This translates into CASRPVETPADTQYF.